These 27 T cell receptor beta chains were sequenced from one sample in a study of spatial heterogeneity in lung cancer. Time point defined: blood at routine non-recurrence follow-up after resection. TCRdb passed the 5' RACE reads through MiXCR, listing each CDR3 protein once. The sample comprises approximately 110,000 distinct CDR3 sequences, roughly a tenth of which are singletons, and roughly 24% rests with the top ten. The sample here was PBMCs, taken at follow-up. The receptors shown here come from a female donor with early-stage non-small cell lung cancer.

The V gene is TRBV28, the J gene TRBJ2-7; D possibly corresponds to TRBD1 (6 bases). Germline V gene sequence: CDR1 MDHEN, CDR2 SYDVKM. V was shortened by 4 bases and J by 0 bases, with 13 bases between the two germline ends. CDR3 length: 15 amino acids. CDR3 nucleotides: TGTGCCAGCAGTTCAGGGGTTCTGGGCTCCTACGAGCAGTACTTC. As protein: CASSSGVLGSYEQYF.

The chain employs TRBV12-3 or TRBV12-4 and TRBJ2-7, with 7 nucleotides matching TRBD1. V trimming: 5 bases; J trimming: 0 bases; junction bases outside the gene matches: 7. The CDR3 length is 15 residues. The CDR3 DNA reads as TGTGCCAGCAGTCCGGGGACAGCAATCTCCTACGAGCAGTACTTC. Residues: CASSPGTAISYEQYF.

The chain uses TRBV2 and TRBJ1-2; D unclear. V was shortened by 3 bases and J by 3 bases, with 8 bases between the two germline ends. The CDR3 length is 13 residues. CDR1 SNHLY and CDR2 FYNNEI come from the germline V gene. The CDR3 bases are TGTGCCAGCAGTGAGGTCCGGTACTATGGCTACACCTTC. Its translation: CASSEVRYYGYTF.

This clonotype was counted only a few times. The V call is TRBV7-7, the J call TRBJ2-2; D might be TRBD1 or TRBD2, each matching 6 bases. CDR1 is SSHAT and CDR2 is FNYEAQ in the germline V gene (reference sequence). This CDR3 comprises 14 residues. V was pared by 8 bases and J by 4 bases, with 14 bases between. Written as DNA, the CDR3 is TGTGCCAGCGGACAACAGGGAGGCACCGGGGAGCTGTTTTTT. Its translation: CASGQQGGTGELFF.

This clonotype was found a few times. V gene TRBV7-9 combines with J gene TRBJ2-7; D is perhaps TRBD2 (5 bases). The CDR3 is 13 amino acids. V gave up 3 bases and J gave up 2 bases, with 8 bases separating them. CDR1 SEHNR and CDR2 FQNEAQ come from the germline V gene (reference sequence). CDR3 sequence reads: CASSFRGTYEQYF. As DNA, the CDR3 is TGTGCCAGCAGCTTCCGAGGGACCTACGAGCAGTACTTC.

Ten or more counts support this clonotype. The CDR3 DNA follows: TGTGCCAGCAGCTCTGGGAGGACAGATACGCAGTATTTT. Residues: CASSSGRTDTQYF. The J gene is TRBJ2-3, the V gene TRBV7-9, with D possibly being TRBD2 (6 bases). Germline V gene lookup returns CDR1 SEHNR and CDR2 FQNEAQ (reference sequence). Between the trimmed V and J ends, which lost 4 bases and 3 bases, there was a span of 8 bases. The CDR3 totals 13 residues.

This clonotype was seen only a few times. DNA of the CDR3: TGTGCCAGCAGCGAACAGGCTGTATATGGCTACACCTTC. Amino acid sequence: CASSEQAVYGYTF. This chain connects TRBV7-2 to TRBJ1-2; D may be TRBD1 (5 bases). The CDR3 totals 13 residues. The V gene lost 5 bases and the J gene lost 5 bases, with 12 bases spanning the gap. Germline loops: CDR1 SGHTA, CDR2 FQGNSA.

In this sample, this clonotype turned up many times. V gene TRBV28 combines with J gene TRBJ1-2; perhaps TRBD1 as D (6 bases). The CDR3 is 15 residues long. Germline lookup yields CDR1 MDHEN and CDR2 SYDVKM. The V end was cut by 7 bases, the J end by 4 bases, with 19 bases between. DNA of the CDR3: TGTGCCAGCACCCCTGGGGCCAGGGGAGGCTATGGCTACACCTTC. Its translation: CASTPGARGGYGYTF.

J is TRBJ1-1 and V is TRBV7-3; 9 bases match TRBD1. The V segment lost 5 bases and the J segment 7 bases; nucleotides outside the gene matches: 11. CDR3 length: 15 residues. CDR1 is SGHTA and CDR2 is FQGTGA in the germline V gene. CDR3 in DNA: TGTGCCAGCAGCCAAACAGGGGGCGCCGCCAATGAAGCTTTCTTT. Translation gives CASSQTGGAANEAFF.

This clonotype was observed a few times. The chain is built from TRBV6-6 and TRBJ1-5; no clear D. CDR3 length: 14 residues. The V end was cut by 2 bases, the J end by 1 base, with 6 bases between. Germline CDR1 MNHNY, CDR2 SVGAGI (reference sequence). The CDR3 loop reads CASSYTDSNQPQHF. The CDR3 DNA reads TGTGCCAGCAGTTACACGGACAGCAATCAGCCCCAGCATTTT.

Comments on this clonotype: A much larger clone sits a single nucleotide away, making a read error possible. The chain employs TRBV7-8 and TRBJ2-5; D is uncertain. The CDR3 sequence is 15 residues long. The V gene's germline CDR1 is SGHVS and CDR2 FQNEAQ. CDR3 sequence reads: CANSPDRLRKETQYF. The CDR3 DNA follows: TGTGCCAACAGCCCGGATCGGCTTCGCAAAGAGACCCAGTACTTC.

This clonotype occurred many times. This chain joins TRBV29-1 and TRBJ1-4; no reliable D call. The V gene's germline CDR1 is SQVTM and CDR2 ANQGSEA. With 4 bases removed from V and 6 bases from J, the gap between germline ends came to 9 bases. The CDR3 is 12 amino acids. This CDR3 is CSVGKSDEKLFF. As DNA, the CDR3 is TGCAGCGTTGGGAAAAGTGATGAAAAACTGTTTTTT.

The table lists this clonotype with many counts. This rearrangement joins TRBV28 to TRBJ2-7; the D gene is possibly TRBD1 (6 bases). Germline CDR1 MDHEN, CDR2 SYDVKM. Trimming stripped 6 bases from V and 4 bases from J, with 16 bases between. This CDR3 is built from 14 residues. The CDR3 is CASRSLGTTYEQYF. Written as DNA, the CDR3 is TGTGCCAGCAGAAGCCTCGGGACAACTTACGAGCAGTACTTC.

This clonotype occurred a few times. The chain couples TRBV18 to TRBJ1-3; D call uncertain. The CDR3 is 12 residues long. The germline CDR1 and CDR2 sequences are KGHSH and LQKENI. The V gene lost 3 bases and the J gene lost 12 bases, with 12 bases spanning the gap. CDR3 in amino acids: CASSPDRDGIYF. The CDR3, as DNA: TGTGCCAGCTCACCTGATAGAGACGGCATATATTTT. The full variable domain, in which reference TRBV18 and TRBJ1-3 provide the parts outside the CDR3, is NAGVMQNPRHLVRRRGQEARLRCSPMKGHSHVYWYRQLPEEGLKFMVYLQKENIIDESGMPKERFSAEFPKEGPSILRIQQVVRGDSAAYFCASSPDRDGIYFGEGSWLTVV.

This chain uses TRBV5-6 with TRBJ2-7; TRBD1 is a possible D gene (5 bases). The germline CDR1 and CDR2 sequences are SGHDT and YYEEEE. The CDR3 runs 14 residues. V gave up 6 bases and J gave up 3 bases, with 16 bases separating them. CDR3 DNA: TGTGCCAGCAAGCAGACAGCACAGTACTACGAGCAGTACTTC. Translated: CASKQTAQYYEQYF.

The chain recombines TRBV5-1 with TRBJ2-7; 10 bases match TRBD2. The germline CDR1 and CDR2 sequences are SGHRS and YFSETQ. The CDR3 runs 14 residues. V lost 1 base and J lost 4; bases outside the gene matches: 2. CDR3 loop: CASSLLAGVYEQYF. The CDR3 DNA reads as TGCGCCAGCAGCTTGCTAGCGGGAGTATACGAGCAGTACTTC.

In its sample, this clonotype was seen a few times. The CDR3 is CASSETSGNTIYF. CDR3 DNA: TGCGCCAGCAGTGAAACCTCTGGAAACACCATATATTTT. V is TRBV10-2 and J is TRBJ1-3; no firm D call. This CDR3 is built from 13 residues. V shed 3 bases and J shed 0 bases, with 3 bases lying between them. Germline V gives CDR1 WSHSY, CDR2 SAAADI.

This chain links TRBV29-1 with TRBJ2-1; no clear D. Trimming removed 5 bases at V and 8 bases at J, with 25 bases between. CDR1 is SQVTM and CDR2 is ANQGSEA in the germline V gene. The CDR3 spans 16 residues. CDR3 nucleotides: TGCAGCGTTAATACACCGGATGTGGGGATCGGCGATGAGCAGTTCTTC. Amino acid sequence: CSVNTPDVGIGDEQFF.

This clonotype was seen a few times. The chain employs TRBV11-2 and TRBJ2-5; TRBD1 is a possible D gene (5 bases). Trimming removed 2 bases from V and 5 bases from J, with 9 bases in between. Germline V gene lookup returns CDR1 SGHAT and CDR2 FQNNGV. The CDR3 length is 13 residues. The CDR3 DNA reads as TGTGCCAGCAGCTTACAGGACAAGGAGACCCAGTACTTC. Amino acid sequence: CASSLQDKETQYF.

The V call is TRBV24-1, the J call TRBJ1-1; D is perhaps TRBD1 (6 bases). V lost 7 bases and J lost 6, with 17 bases in between. CDR1 is KGHDR and CDR2 is SFDVKD in the germline V gene. The CDR3 consists of 14 residues. The DNA for the CDR3 is TGTGCCACCAGGGCGACAGGAAGTCTCGCTGAAGCTTTCTTT. Its translation is CATRATGSLAEAFF.

The chain is built from TRBV19 and TRBJ1-2, with D unclear. V lost 3 bases and J 3 bases, leaving 14 bases between the germline ends. CDR1 and CDR2 (germline): LNHDA, SQIVND (reference sequence). This CDR3 contains 15 residues. The CDR3 protein is CASSMSLSEDYGYTF. CDR3 DNA: TGTGCCAGTAGTATGAGTCTCTCAGAGGACTATGGCTACACCTTC.

The V call is TRBV9, the J call TRBJ2-1; 14 nucleotides line up with TRBD2. V trimming: 6 bases; J trimming: 8 bases; junction bases outside the gene matches: 7. This CDR3 region has 15 residues. Germline CDR1 and CDR2: SGDLS and YYNGEE. CDR3 bases: TGTGCCAGCACCCCGGGACTAGCGGGAGCCTATGAGCAGTTCTTC. Residues: CASTPGLAGAYEQFF.

Many counts were recorded for this clonotype. This chain connects TRBV7-3 to TRBJ2-3, with 7 bases fitting TRBD1. Germline loops: CDR1 SGHTA, CDR2 FQGTGA. The length of the CDR3 is 16 residues. Losses at the gene ends were 1 base for V and 0 bases for J; bases not matched to a gene: 4. In nucleotides, the CDR3 is TGTGCCAGCAGCTTAATGGGACAGATTAGCACAGATACGCAGTATTTT. As protein: CASSLMGQISTDTQYF. Full variable domain (rest looked up from reference TRBV7-3 and TRBJ2-3): GAGVSQTPSNKVTEKGKYVELRCDPISGHTALYWYRQSLGQGPEFLIYFQGTGAADDSGLPNDRFFAVRPEGSVSTLKIQRTERGDSAVYLCASSLMGQISTDTQYFGPGTRLTVL.

In its sample, this clonotype was seen many times. In nucleotides, the CDR3 is TGCAGCGCTTTCAGGGGTGATACTGAAGCTTTCTTT. This gives the protein CSAFRGDTEAFF. The gene calls are TRBV29-1 and TRBJ1-1; D may be TRBD1 (6 bases). V was clipped by 7 bases and J by 5 bases, with 14 bases between them. Germline loops: CDR1 SQVTM, CDR2 ANQGSEA. This CDR3 has 12 amino acids.

The CDR3: CASSLVYGQGVYEQYF. For the CDR3, the DNA is TGTGCCAGCAGCTTAGTCTACGGGCAGGGGGTCTATGAGCAGTACTTC. The rearrangement links TRBV11-2 to TRBJ2-7; 7 bases line up with TRBD1. The CDR3 is made up of 16 amino acids. Germline trimming cut 1 base from V and 7 bases from J; bases unmatched to any gene: 13. CDR1 and CDR2 from the germline V gene are SGHAT and FQNNGV.

This clonotype was detected many times. The chain links TRBV18 to TRBJ1-5; unclear D gene. V was cut by 1 base and J by 6 bases, with 10 bases left in between. Germline assignment: CDR1 KGHSH and CDR2 LQKENI. This CDR3 contains 14 residues. This CDR3 is CASSPLAGLQPQHF. CDR3 DNA: TGTGCCAGCTCACCACTAGCAGGTCTTCAGCCCCAGCATTTT.

This clonotype was seen more than once but under ten times. The genes are TRBV28 and TRBJ2-7, with TRBD2 identical over 9 bases. The CDR3 consists of 15 residues. The ends lost 6 bases at V and 0 bases at J; junction bases unmatched: 6. Germline CDR1 is MDHEN and CDR2 is SYDVKM. In DNA form, the CDR3 reads TGTGCCAGCAGAGTAGCGGGAGTGAGCTCCTACGAGCAGTACTTC. Its protein product is CASRVAGVSSYEQYF.